This TCR beta chain was documented in a study of cytomegalovirus exposure and HLA in healthy donors. The study's findings and limits: Because they were indistinguishable, some V segments, including TRBV6-2 and TRBV6-3, were excluded. It was reportedly the case that the classifier diagnosed cytomegalovirus status with high specificity and sensitivity.

The V gene end was trimmed by 4 bases and the J gene end by 1 base; junction bases not matched to a gene: 4. The length of the CDR3 is 16 residues. From germline, CDR1 is SGHNT and CDR2 YENEEA. Note on this clone: Its antigen remains unknown.

Primers for the PCR totalled 60 Vbeta and 13 Jbeta. Assay: immunoSEQ multiplex PCR; the TCRdb copy retains only in-frame clones and omits some. Of about 130,000 clones listed, approximately 82% are singletons. The rearrangement uses TRBV11-3 and TRBJ2-3; TRBD2 matches at 11 bases. This clonotype was obtained from a boy between 2 and 10 years old in good health and CMV-seronegative. Sequenced input: PBMCs. This CDR3 is CASSSSGGRRTDTQYF. The CDR3 DNA sequence: TGTGCCAGCAGCTCTAGCGGGGGGCGTCGCACAGATACGCAGTATTTT.